This passage covers 6 T cell receptor beta chains from one sample sequenced in a study of vaccination effects on CD4 cells after COVID-19. Antigens for these TCRs are unknown. The authors isolated CD4+ T cells after 9 to 10 days of culture. Each participant received a vaccine that was either BNT162b2 or mRNA-1273, given as two doses. The protocol was immunoSEQ multiplex PCR, while the TCRdb copy is restricted to in-frame clones and leaves out a portion. The profile covers tens of thousands of clones, with roughly 73% appearing a single time and 2% to 3% taken by the ten largest. The sample consisted of CD4+ T cells from PBMCs cultured without peptide, taken after COVID-19 vaccination. The source is a human donor who received a COVID-19 vaccine.

V is TRBV6-2 or TRBV6-3 and J is TRBJ1-6, with D hard to call. The CDR3 is made up of 14 amino acids. The V end lost 2 bases, the J end lost 6 bases, and 8 bases lay between the germline ends. CDR1 and CDR2 (germline): MNHEY, SVGEGT. The CDR3 region is CASSYVGSNSPLHF. As DNA, the CDR3 is TGTGCCAGCAGTTACGTAGGGAGTAATTCACCCCTCCACTTT.

V and J are TRBV5-1 and TRBJ2-5; D may match TRBD1 or TRBD2 (5 bases each). The CDR3 is made up of 15 amino acids. CDR1 and CDR2 from the germline V gene are SGHRS and YFSETQ. Trimming cost V 0 bases and J 2 bases, with 11 bases left between them. The chain's CDR3 is CASSLAGTTQETQYF. The CDR3 region has the DNA TGCGCCAGCAGCTTGGCCGGGACGACTCAAGAGACCCAGTACTTC.

This clone was detected a few times. The V call is TRBV6-4, the J call TRBJ1-5; D remains ambiguous. The germline gives CDR1 MRHNA, CDR2 SNTAGT. Between the trimmed V and J ends, which lost 4 bases and 0 bases, there was a span of 13 bases. The CDR3 sequence is 16 residues long. This CDR3 reads CASSAGREGSNQPQHF. Written as DNA, the CDR3 is TGTGCCAGCAGTGCTGGGCGTGAGGGTAGCAATCAGCCCCAGCATTTT.

This sequence joins TRBV9 and TRBJ2-3, with D possibly matching TRBD2 (6 bases). V was shortened by 2 bases and J by 4 bases, with 8 bases between the two germline ends. The germline CDR1 and CDR2 sequences are SGDLS and YYNGEE. The CDR3 consists of 13 residues. Written as DNA, the CDR3 is TGTGCCAGCAGCGTCGGGACTTCAGATACGCAGTATTTT. Amino acid sequence: CASSVGTSDTQYF. Based on the CDR3 plus reference TRBV9 and TRBJ2-3, the full variable domain is DSGVTQTPKHLITATGQRVTLRCSPRSGDLSVYWYQQSLDQGLQFLIQYYNGEERAKGNILERFSAQQFPDLHSELNLSSLELGDSALYFCASSVGTSDTQYFGPGTRLTVL.

The chain couples TRBV7-3 to TRBJ2-1; no clear D. CDR1 and CDR2 (germline): SGHTA, FQGTGA. V dropped 1 base and J dropped 0 bases, with 10 bases sitting between them. This CDR3 region has 16 residues. CDR3: CASSLKSGSSYNEQFF. CDR3 DNA sequence: TGTGCCAGCAGCTTAAAATCAGGAAGCTCCTACAATGAGCAGTTCTTC.

V is TRBV2 and J is TRBJ1-2, with D tentatively TRBD1 (6 bases). Germline V gives CDR1 SNHLY, CDR2 FYNNEI. V was shortened by 2 bases and J by 3 bases, with 10 bases between the two germline ends. The CDR3 extends over 14 amino acids. DNA of the CDR3: TGTGCCAGCAGTGAACAGGGGAAATACTATGGCTACACCTTC. Encoded protein: CASSEQGKYYGYTF.